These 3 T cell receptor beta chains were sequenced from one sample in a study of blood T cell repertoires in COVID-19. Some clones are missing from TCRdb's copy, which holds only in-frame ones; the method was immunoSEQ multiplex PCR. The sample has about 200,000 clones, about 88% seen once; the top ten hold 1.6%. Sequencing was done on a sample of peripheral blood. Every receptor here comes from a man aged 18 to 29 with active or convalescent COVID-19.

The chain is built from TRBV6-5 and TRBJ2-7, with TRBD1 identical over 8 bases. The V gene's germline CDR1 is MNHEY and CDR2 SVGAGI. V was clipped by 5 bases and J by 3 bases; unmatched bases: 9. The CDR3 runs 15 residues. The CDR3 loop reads CASSLRQGLIYEQYF. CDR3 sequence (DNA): TGTGCCAGCAGTCTACGACAGGGGTTGATCTACGAGCAGTACTTC.

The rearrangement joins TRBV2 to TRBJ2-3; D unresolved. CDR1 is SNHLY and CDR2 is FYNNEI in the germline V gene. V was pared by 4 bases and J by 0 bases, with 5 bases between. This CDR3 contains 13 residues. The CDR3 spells CASSVGSTDTQYF. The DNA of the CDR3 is TGTGCCAGCAGTGTCGGGAGCACAGATACGCAGTATTTT.

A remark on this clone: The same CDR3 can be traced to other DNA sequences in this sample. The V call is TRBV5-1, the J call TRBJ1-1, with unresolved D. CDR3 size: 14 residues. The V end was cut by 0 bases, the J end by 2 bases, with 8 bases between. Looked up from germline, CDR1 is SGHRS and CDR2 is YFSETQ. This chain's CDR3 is CASSLAGGNTEAFF. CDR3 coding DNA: TGCGCCAGCAGCTTGGCCGGAGGTAACACTGAAGCTTTCTTT.